This T cell receptor beta chain was documented in a study of blood T cell repertoires in COVID-19. The CDR3 is 16 amino acids. Trimming removed 0 bases from V and 8 bases from J; junction bases left unmatched: 4. Germline values: CDR1 SGDLS, CDR2 YYNGEE. Repertoires were generated with immunoSEQ multiplex PCR, while TCRdb's copy carries only in-frame clones and drops some. The repertoire holds roughly 200,000 clones, with nearly 90% as singletons. The genes are TRBV9 and TRBJ2-1, with 14 positions matching TRBD2. Sequencing was done on a sample of peripheral blood. The sequence was obtained from a man aged 50-60 years with COVID-19, enrolled during active disease. CDR3 in DNA: TGTGCCAGCAGCGTAGAGGGACTAGCGGGAGTGTATGAGCAGTTCTTC. It translates to CASSVEGLAGVYEQFF.